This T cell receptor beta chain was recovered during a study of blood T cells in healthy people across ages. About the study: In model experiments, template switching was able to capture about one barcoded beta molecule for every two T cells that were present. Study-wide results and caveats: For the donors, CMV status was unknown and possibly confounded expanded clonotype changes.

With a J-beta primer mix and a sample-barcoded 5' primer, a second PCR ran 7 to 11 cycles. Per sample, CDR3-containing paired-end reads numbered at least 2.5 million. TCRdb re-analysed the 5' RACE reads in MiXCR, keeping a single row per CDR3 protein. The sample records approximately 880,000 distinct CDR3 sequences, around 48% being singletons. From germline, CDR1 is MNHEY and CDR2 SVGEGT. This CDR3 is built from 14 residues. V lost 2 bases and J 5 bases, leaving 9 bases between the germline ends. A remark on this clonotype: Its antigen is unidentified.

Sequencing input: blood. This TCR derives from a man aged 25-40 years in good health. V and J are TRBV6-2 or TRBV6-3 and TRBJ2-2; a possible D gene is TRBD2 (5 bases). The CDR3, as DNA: TGTGCCAGCAGTTACCCGAGGGTGACCGGGGAGCTGTTTTTT. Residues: CASSYPRVTGELFF.